The source of this TCR beta chain is a study of beta chain features in type 1 diabetes. The authors reverse transcribed all of the isolated RNA, so sequencing captured expressed TCRB transcripts. Sequencing was performed with immunoSEQ multiplex PCR; in TCRdb, only in-frame clones are kept and a portion is missing. The repertoire includes about 330,000 clones, roughly 9.6% of them detected once, and roughly 0.016% sits in the top ten. This clone showed up just a few times. Trimming pared 4 bases from V and 8 bases from J, leaving 12 bases between. The CDR3 is 13 residues long. Per the germline V gene, CDR1 is SGHAT and CDR2 is FQNNGV.

The chain couples TRBV11-2 to TRBJ2-1; weak D call: TRBD2 (6 bases). The receptor was derived from a woman aged 25-40 years in good health. Sequencing was carried out using naive CD4+ T cells from blood. The CDR3 sequence is CASSSDGGDEQFF. The CDR3 DNA reads as TGTGCCAGCAGCTCGGACGGAGGGGATGAGCAGTTCTTC.